This T cell receptor (beta chain) is from a study of T cells in localized non-small cell lung cancer. Germline V gene lookup returns CDR1 SGDLS and CDR2 YYNGEE. V lost 4 bases to trimming and J lost 6 bases; unmatched junction nucleotides: 7. There are 14 residues in the CDR3. The data were produced by immunoSEQ multiplex PCR, yet TCRdb's version contains in-frame clones alone and is incomplete. This table holds tens of thousands of clones, about 92% found once. Source: peripheral blood, taken before any cancer treatment. This clonotype was sampled from a female donor older than 55 with stage I lung adenocarcinoma. The V gene is TRBV9, the J gene TRBJ2-1, with 7 bases that match TRBD2. CDR3 residues: CASSITTSPNEQFF. The CDR3 DNA reads as TGTGCCAGCAGCATAACGACTAGCCCCAATGAGCAGTTCTTC.